Presented here are 18 T cell receptor beta chains from one specimen sequenced in a study of T cells after yellow fever vaccination. TCRdb used MiXCR to reprocess the 5' RACE reads, holding one entry per CDR3 protein. The sample has 170,000 or so distinct CDR3 sequences; roughly 8.8% are singletons. This specimen was CD8+ T cells sorted from PBMCs, taken 45 days after the yellow fever booster vaccination. Source of these receptors: a man between 18 and 35 years old who received the YFV17D yellow fever vaccine.

This clonotype occurred a few times. This chain joins TRBV6-1 and TRBJ2-7; D is perhaps TRBD2 (5 bases). CDR3 size: 14 residues. Trimming removed 4 bases from V and 2 bases from J, with 12 bases in between. Germline V CDR1 and CDR2: MNHNS, SASEGT. This CDR3 reads CASSVRSGTYEQYV. The DNA for the CDR3 is TGTGCCAGCAGTGTCCGTTCGGGGACCTACGAGCAGTACGTC.

This clonotype has a count of ten or more. The chain employs TRBV7-6 and TRBJ2-1, with D possibly being TRBD1 (6 bases). Germline lookup yields CDR1 SGHVS and CDR2 FNYEAQ. This CDR3 contains 15 residues. Trimming took off 1 base at V and 6 bases at J, with 13 bases between the two ends. CDR3 nucleotides: TGTGCCAGCAGCTTAGTCCAGGGGTCAGGCAATGAGCAGTTCTTC. Residues: CASSLVQGSGNEQFF.

The table lists this clonotype with a few counts. The chain combines TRBV4-1 with TRBJ1-4, with D perhaps TRBD1 (6 bases). The germline V and J ends were trimmed by 2 bases and 6 bases, with 19 bases remaining between them. This CDR3 comprises 17 residues. The germline CDR1 and CDR2 sequences are MGHRA and YSYEKL. The CDR3 region is CASSQLRGGQEDEKLFF. The CDR3 DNA sequence: TGCGCCAGCAGCCAACTGCGAGGGGGGCAGGAGGATGAAAAACTGTTTTTT.

V gene TRBV5-5 combines with J gene TRBJ2-2; 7 positions agree with TRBD1. The germline V gene encodes CDR1 SGHKS and CDR2 YYEKEE (reference sequence). Trimming removed 2 bases from V and 5 bases from J; junction bases left unmatched: 12. This CDR3 contains 17 residues. CDR3 nucleotide sequence: TGTGCCAGCAGCTTTAATCCCGGGACAGCCACGACCGGGGAGCTGTTTTTT. It translates to CASSFNPGTATTGELFF.

In its sample, this clonotype was seen a few times. The chain has TRBV25-1 and TRBJ2-1; D uncertain. CDR1 is MGHDK and CDR2 is SYGVNS in the germline V gene. V was trimmed by 3 bases and J by 1 base, leaving 4 bases between them. The CDR3 is 13 amino acids. The CDR3 loop reads CASSDISYNEQFF. The CDR3 DNA sequence: TGTGCCAGCAGTGACATATCCTACAATGAGCAGTTCTTC.

At least ten counts were recorded for this clonotype. The chain couples TRBV4-1 to TRBJ2-5, with D tentatively TRBD1 or TRBD2 (5 bases each). The ends were cut back, 1 base at V and 5 bases at J, with 11 bases in the middle. The CDR3 is 14 residues long. Looked up from germline, CDR1 is MGHRA and CDR2 is YSYEKL. The CDR3 loop is CASSQGSGTETQYF. For the CDR3, the DNA is TGCGCCAGCAGCCAAGGGTCGGGGACGGAGACCCAGTACTTC.

The chain has TRBV7-9 and TRBJ2-3; D is possibly TRBD2 (6 bases). V was clipped by 1 base and J by 12 bases, with 8 bases between them. The CDR3 covers 11 residues. The germline V gene encodes CDR1 SEHNR and CDR2 FQNEAQ (reference sequence). CDR3 nucleotides: TGTGCCAGCAGCTTAGAGGCGGGACAGTATTTT. Translated, it gives CASSLEAGQYF.

This clonotype was seen more than once but under ten times. The chain has TRBV4-2 and TRBJ1-2; D possibly corresponds to TRBD1 (5 bases). Deletions cut 2 bases from V and 7 bases from J, with 20 bases between. Germline-derived CDR1 and CDR2 are LGHNA and YNFKEQ. This CDR3 comprises 16 residues. CDR3 sequence (DNA): TGTGCCAGCAGCCAACCTGGGCAGGGCCTCCCCCTTGGCTACACCTTC. Its translation: CASSQPGQGLPLGYTF.

In this sample, this clonotype turned up a few times. This rearrangement joins TRBV6-1 to TRBJ1-1; D is undetermined. The CDR3 runs 14 residues. Trimming removed 2 bases at V and 4 bases at J, with 11 bases between. Germline CDR1 reads MNHNS; CDR2 reads SASEGT. The CDR3 loop reads CASSEIGPSTEAFF. The DNA of the CDR3 is TGTGCCAGCAGTGAAATCGGGCCTTCCACTGAAGCTTTCTTT.

This rearrangement joins TRBV11-2 to TRBJ2-3; 13 nucleotides line up with TRBD2. V gave up 3 bases and J gave up 5 bases; unmatched junction bases: 2. This CDR3 comprises 15 residues. Germline V gives CDR1 SGHAT, CDR2 FQNNGV. The CDR3 protein is CASSFGTSGVDTQYF. The CDR3 DNA reads TGTGCCAGCAGCTTCGGGACTAGCGGGGTAGATACGCAGTATTTT.

The V gene is TRBV7-2, the J gene TRBJ2-7; 12 bases are shared with TRBD2. The V gene's germline CDR1 is SGHTA and CDR2 FQGNSA. The length of the CDR3 is 15 residues. V trimming: 5 bases; J trimming: 2 bases; junction bases outside the gene matches: 4. CDR3: CASSPTSGGTYEQYF. The CDR3 DNA reads TGTGCCAGCAGCCCGACTAGCGGGGGAACCTACGAGCAGTACTTC.

The V and J genes are TRBV27 and TRBJ2-5, with 7 bases aligning to TRBD1. V shed 5 bases and J 2 bases; nucleotides not matched to a gene: 5. Germline-derived CDR1 and CDR2 are MNHEY and SMNVEV (reference sequence). The CDR3 covers 14 residues. The CDR3 loop is CASSPLTGQETQYF. CDR3 DNA sequence: TGTGCCAGCAGTCCCCTGACAGGGCAAGAGACCCAGTACTTC.

This clonotype was seen a few times. The chain employs TRBV7-2 and TRBJ2-1; a possible D gene is TRBD2 (5 bases). The CDR3 loop spans 17 amino acids. Germline loops: CDR1 SGHTA, CDR2 FQGNSA. The V and J ends lost 0 bases and 6 bases respectively, with 18 bases between them. Here the CDR3 reads CASSLARGLSPSNEQFF. The CDR3 nucleotides are TGTGCCAGCAGCTTAGCGCGAGGACTTTCCCCAAGCAATGAGCAGTTCTTC.

This clonotype was seen a few times. The chain is built from TRBV7-9 and TRBJ2-5; tentatively, D is TRBD1 or TRBD2 (5 bases each). Trimming left V 5 bases short and J 3 bases short, with 16 bases between. Germline V CDR1 and CDR2: SEHNR, FQNEAQ (reference sequence). The CDR3 has 15 amino acids. CDR3 in DNA: TGTGCCAGCAGCCAGTGGGACGGGGTAAAAGAGACCCAGTACTTC. As protein: CASSQWDGVKETQYF.

At least ten counts were recorded for this clonotype. The chain has TRBV4-1 and TRBJ2-1; TRBD1 might be the D (5 bases). Trimming left V 0 bases short and J 5 bases short, with 14 bases between. CDR1 is MGHRA, CDR2 YSYEKL, per germline. CDR3 size: 16 residues. For the CDR3, the DNA is TGCGCCAGCAGCCAAGAACCATGGTCAGGGAACAATGAGCAGTTCTTC. It encodes CASSQEPWSGNNEQFF.

There are many counts of this clonotype. The V gene is TRBV4-1, the J gene TRBJ2-7; maybe TRBD1 (5 bases). Germline V gives CDR1 MGHRA, CDR2 YSYEKL. V dropped 1 base and J dropped 3 bases, with 13 bases sitting between them. The CDR3 runs to 15 residues. CDR3 sequence reads: CASSQVLGPDYEQYF. As DNA, the CDR3 is TGCGCCAGCAGCCAAGTGTTGGGGCCCGACTACGAGCAGTACTTC.

The sample holds many counts of this clonotype. J is TRBJ1-2 and V is TRBV5-6; TRBD1 might be the D (6 bases). V was trimmed by 3 bases and J by 3 bases, leaving 9 bases between them. The CDR3 consists of 13 residues. Germline CDR1 is SGHDT and CDR2 is YYEEEE. The CDR3 sequence: CASSSGQYYGYTF. CDR3 nucleotides: TGTGCCAGCAGCTCAGGACAGTACTATGGCTACACCTTC.

The sample holds a few counts of this clonotype. The rearrangement uses TRBV27 and TRBJ1-1; no reliable D call. V gave up 0 bases and J gave up 3 bases, with 5 bases separating them. CDR3 size: 13 residues. In germline, CDR1 is MNHEY, CDR2 SMNVEV (reference sequence). Here the CDR3 reads CASSLSGYTEAFF. The CDR3 nucleotides are TGTGCCAGCAGTTTATCCGGATACACTGAAGCTTTCTTT.